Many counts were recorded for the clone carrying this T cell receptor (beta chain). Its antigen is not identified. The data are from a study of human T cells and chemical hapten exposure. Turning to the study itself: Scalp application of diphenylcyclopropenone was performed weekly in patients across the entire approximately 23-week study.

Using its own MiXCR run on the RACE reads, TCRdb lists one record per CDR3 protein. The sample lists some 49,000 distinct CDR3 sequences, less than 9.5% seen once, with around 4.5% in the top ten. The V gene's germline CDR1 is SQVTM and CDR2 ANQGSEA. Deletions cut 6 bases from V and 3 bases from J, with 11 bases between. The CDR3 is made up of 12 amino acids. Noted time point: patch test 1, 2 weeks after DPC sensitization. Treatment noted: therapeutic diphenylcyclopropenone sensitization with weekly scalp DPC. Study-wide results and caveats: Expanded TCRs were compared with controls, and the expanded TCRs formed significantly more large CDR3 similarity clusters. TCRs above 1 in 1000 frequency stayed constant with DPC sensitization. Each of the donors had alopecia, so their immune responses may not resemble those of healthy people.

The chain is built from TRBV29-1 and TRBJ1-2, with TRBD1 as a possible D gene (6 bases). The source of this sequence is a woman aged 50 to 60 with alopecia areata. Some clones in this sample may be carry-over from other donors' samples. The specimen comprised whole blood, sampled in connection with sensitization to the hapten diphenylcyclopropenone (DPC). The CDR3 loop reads CSVIRGDYGYTF. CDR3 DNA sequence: TGCAGCGTGATCAGGGGCGACTATGGCTACACCTTC.